These T cell receptor beta chains were read from a single sample in a study of OX40 agonist ivuxolimab in advanced cancers. Using immunoSEQ multiplex PCR, the repertoire was profiled, and TCRdb retains in-frame clones only, with some absent. Of 85,000 to 100,000 clones detected, approximately 86% appear once; the ten largest clones hold 3.8%. This specimen consisted of CD4+ or CD8+ T cells sorted from blood, obtained in a trial of the OX40 agonist ivuxolimab. The receptors derive from an adult with an advanced solid tumor such as melanoma, head and neck, liver or kidney cancer. CDR3s include the opening cysteine and the closing phenylalanine or tryptophan.

J gene: TRBJ2-7; V gene: TRBV7-2; CDR3 protein: CASTKAGGPHEQYF
J gene: TRBJ2-7; V gene: TRBV27; CDR3 protein: CASSSLAGEIEQYF
J gene: TRBJ1-3; V gene: TRBV7-2; CDR3 protein: CASSLIWGPSGNTIYF
J gene: TRBJ2-5; V gene: TRBV28; CDR3 protein: CATARPGQGSQETQYF
J gene: TRBJ2-1; V gene: TRBV5-1; CDR3 protein: CASSQGNSPNEQFF
J gene: TRBJ1-2; V gene: TRBV4-1; CDR3 protein: CASSHPPTGRGYTF
J gene: TRBJ2-2; V gene: TRBV6-5; CDR3 protein: CATRQENTGELFF
J gene: TRBJ2-6; V gene: TRBV10-3; CDR3 protein: CASSGTAGANVLTF
J gene: TRBJ2-3; V gene: TRBV7-9; CDR3 protein: CASSLSWSPDTQYF
J gene: TRBJ2-3; V gene: TRBV19; CDR3 protein: CASSIAGTGRDTQYF
J gene: TRBJ2-3; V gene: TRBV6-1; CDR3 protein: CASKTSGAYTDTQYF
J gene: TRBJ2-7; V gene: TRBV4-3; CDR3 protein: CASSQASVGYEQYF
J gene: TRBJ1-2; V gene: TRBV4-1; CDR3 protein: CASSRVGGYGHTF
J gene: TRBJ2-1; V gene: TRBV10-1; CDR3 protein: CASSPSGLRNEQFF
J gene: TRBJ1-4; V gene: TRBV5-1; CDR3 protein: CASSLQGIGATNEKLFF
J gene: TRBJ2-7; V gene: TRBV11-2; CDR3 protein: CASSPDRVYEQYF
J gene: TRBJ2-7; V gene: TRBV7-2; CDR3 protein: CASSFGQGIDHEQYF
J gene: TRBJ2-1; V gene: TRBV27; CDR3 protein: CASSLAGYNEQFF
J gene: TRBJ2-1; V gene: TRBV4-3; CDR3 protein: CASSRRGTPNIHYNEQFF
J gene: TRBJ2-7; V gene: TRBV4-1; CDR3 protein: CASSQVIGGGLYEQYF
J gene: TRBJ2-2; V gene: TRBV19; CDR3 protein: CASTPSTTNTGELFF
J gene: TRBJ1-4; V gene: TRBV11-2; CDR3 protein: CASSLRGGTLLNEKLFF
J gene: TRBJ2-5; V gene: TRBV5-1; CDR3 protein: CASKSEETQYF
J gene: TRBJ2-7; V gene: TRBV5-4; CDR3 protein: CASSLRGVLYEQYF
J gene: TRBJ2-4; V gene: TRBV4-3; CDR3 protein: CASSPGNRGVGNIQYF
J gene: TRBJ2-1; V gene: TRBV10-3; CDR3 protein: CAIQGGAMTSGYNEQFF
J gene: TRBJ2-5; V gene: TRBV13; CDR3 protein: CASSLGQGREYF
J gene: TRBJ2-2; V gene: TRBV11-3; CDR3 protein: CASTLATGHFGELFF
J gene: TRBJ2-3; V gene: TRBV11-3; CDR3 protein: CASSPGPSTDTQYF
J gene: TRBJ2-7; V gene: TRBV14; CDR3 protein: CASSQGTGDFGSYEQYF
J gene: TRBJ2-7; V gene: TRBV29-1; CDR3 protein: CSANVRVEQYF
J gene: TRBJ2-7; V gene: TRBV28; CDR3 protein: CASRQTGGYEQYF
J gene: TRBJ2-7; V gene: TRBV5-6; CDR3 protein: CASSLSLAGEQYF
J gene: TRBJ2-2; V gene: TRBV4-1; CDR3 protein: CASSPRPHRGPTGELFF
J gene: TRBJ2-3; V gene: TRBV5-1; CDR3 protein: CASSTLHSDTQYF
J gene: TRBJ2-4; V gene: TRBV6-5; CDR3 protein: CASSYWDGGKNIQYF
J gene: TRBJ1-4; V gene: TRBV7-9; CDR3 protein: CASTKQKPGLPREKLFF